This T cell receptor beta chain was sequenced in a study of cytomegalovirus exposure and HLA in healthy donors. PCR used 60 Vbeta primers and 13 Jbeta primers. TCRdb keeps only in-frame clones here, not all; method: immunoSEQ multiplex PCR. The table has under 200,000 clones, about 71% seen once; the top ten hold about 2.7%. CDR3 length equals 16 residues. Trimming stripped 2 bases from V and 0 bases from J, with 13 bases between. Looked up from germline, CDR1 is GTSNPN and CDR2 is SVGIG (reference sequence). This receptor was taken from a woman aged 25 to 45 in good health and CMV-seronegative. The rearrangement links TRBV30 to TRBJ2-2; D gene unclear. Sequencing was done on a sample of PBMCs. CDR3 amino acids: CAWSTGLISNTGELFF. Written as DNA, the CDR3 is TGTGCCTGGAGTACCGGTTTGATATCGAACACCGGGGAGCTGTTTTTT.